The 6 T cell receptor beta chains below all came from one sample that was sequenced in a study of HIV-infected patients and healthy controls. cDNA was made from 400 to 500 ng RNA using alpha and beta constant primers. Using multiplexing indices, alpha and beta chain libraries were generated apart by chain-specific third strand synthesis. In TCRdb, the 5' RACE reads were re-called with MiXCR into one record per CDR3 protein. The table lists approximately 9,000 distinct CDR3 sequences, 8% of them singletons. The repertoire came from unfractionated whole blood and reflected all unsorted peripheral T cells. This sample comprised blood, obtained before antiretroviral therapy. The receptors originated from an adult with HIV infection. The donor label of this sample is uncertain.

This clonotype was found many times. The chain recombines TRBV20-1 with TRBJ2-3, with a tentative D call TRBD2 (5 bases). The CDR3 is 12 amino acids. V lost 6 bases, J lost 6 bases, and 13 bases lay in between. Germline values: CDR1 DFQATT, CDR2 SNEGSKA (reference sequence). The CDR3 spells CSAGPSIDTQYF. CDR3 nucleotide sequence: TGCAGTGCAGGTCCTAGCATCGATACGCAGTATTTT.

This clonotype was detected many times. The CDR3 is CASSLRTDPPSEAFF. CDR3 in DNA: TGTGCCAGCAGTCTCCGGACAGACCCTCCCAGTGAAGCTTTCTTT. This chain joins TRBV12-3 or TRBV12-4 and TRBJ1-1, with D possibly TRBD1 on 6 matching bases. The CDR3 contains 15 residues. V gave up 5 bases and J gave up 7 bases, with 20 bases separating them.

This clonotype was picked up many times. This rearrangement joins TRBV20-1 to TRBJ2-5, with D possibly called TRBD1 or TRBD2 (5 bases each). CDR1 is DFQATT, CDR2 SNEGSKA, per germline (reference sequence). The V end was cut by 2 bases, the J end by 5 bases, with 21 bases between. This CDR3 is 16 amino acids long. The CDR3 region is CSARPPAPRGAETQYF. The CDR3 DNA reads TGCAGTGCTAGACCTCCGGCTCCTCGAGGGGCCGAGACCCAGTACTTC.

This clonotype was seen repeatedly, ten times or more. The chain uses TRBV2 and TRBJ1-2; TRBD1 might be the D (6 bases). CDR1 and CDR2 from the germline V gene are SNHLY and FYNNEI. This CDR3 is 14 amino acids long. Trimming took 1 base from V and 4 from J, leaving 10 bases between them. The CDR3 DNA is TGTGCCAGCAGTGAAGTGGGACATAGCTATGGCTACACCTTC. This codes for CASSEVGHSYGYTF.

Many counts were recorded for this clonotype. The chain has TRBV7-6 and TRBJ1-1, with D possibly matching TRBD1 (6 bases). The length of the CDR3 is 14 residues. The germline CDR1 and CDR2 sequences are SGHVS and FNYEAQ. V lost 5 bases, J lost 3 bases, and 13 bases lay in between. CDR3 sequence (DNA): TGTGCCAGCAGCGATCGACAGGACCACACTGAAGCTTTCTTT. Its translation: CASSDRQDHTEAFF.

This clonotype has at least ten counts. The gene calls are TRBV6-6 and TRBJ1-1; D call uncertain. Germline-derived CDR1 and CDR2 are MNHNY and SVGAGI (reference sequence). The CDR3 extends over 11 amino acids. V lost 6 bases to trimming and J lost 1 base, with 3 bases between them. The CDR3 sequence: CASRRNTEAFF. CDR3 sequence (DNA): TGTGCCAGCAGGAGGAACACTGAAGCTTTCTTT.